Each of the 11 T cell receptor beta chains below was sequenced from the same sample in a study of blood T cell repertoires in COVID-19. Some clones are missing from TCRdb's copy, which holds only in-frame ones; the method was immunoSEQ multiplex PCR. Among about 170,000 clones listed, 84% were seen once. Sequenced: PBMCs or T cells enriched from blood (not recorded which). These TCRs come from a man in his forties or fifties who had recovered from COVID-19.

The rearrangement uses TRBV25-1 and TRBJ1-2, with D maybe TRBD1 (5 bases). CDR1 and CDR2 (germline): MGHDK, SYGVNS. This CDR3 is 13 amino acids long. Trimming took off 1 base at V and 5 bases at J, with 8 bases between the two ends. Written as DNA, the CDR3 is TGTGCCAGCAGTGAATGGGGCGAGTATGGCTACACCTTC. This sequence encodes CASSEWGEYGYTF.

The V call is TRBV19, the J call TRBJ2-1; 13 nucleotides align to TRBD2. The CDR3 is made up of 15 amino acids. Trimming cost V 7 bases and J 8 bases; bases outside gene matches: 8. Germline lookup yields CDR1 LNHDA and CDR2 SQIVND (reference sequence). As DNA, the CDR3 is TGTGCCAGTATGCAAACTAGCGGGGGGGCCTATGAGCAGTTCTTC. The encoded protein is CASMQTSGGAYEQFF.

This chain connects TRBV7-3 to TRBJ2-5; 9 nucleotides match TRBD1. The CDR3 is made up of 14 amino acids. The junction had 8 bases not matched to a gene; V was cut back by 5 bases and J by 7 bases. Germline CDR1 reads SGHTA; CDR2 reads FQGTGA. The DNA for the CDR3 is TGTGCCAGCAGCCATGCCGGGACAGGGTCGACCCAGTACTTC. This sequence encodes CASSHAGTGSTQYF.

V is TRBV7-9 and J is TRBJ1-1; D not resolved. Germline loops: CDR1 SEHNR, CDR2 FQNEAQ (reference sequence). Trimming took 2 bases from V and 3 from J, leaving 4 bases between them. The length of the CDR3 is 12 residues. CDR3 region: CASSLSYTEAFF. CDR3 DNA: TGTGCCAGCAGCTTATCCTACACTGAAGCTTTCTTT.

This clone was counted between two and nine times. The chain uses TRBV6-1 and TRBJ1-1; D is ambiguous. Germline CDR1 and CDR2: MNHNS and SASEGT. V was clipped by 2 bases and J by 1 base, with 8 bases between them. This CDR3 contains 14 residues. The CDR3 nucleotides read TGTGCCAGCAGTGAACCCCAGCGGAACACTGAAGCTTTCTTT. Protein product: CASSEPQRNTEAFF.

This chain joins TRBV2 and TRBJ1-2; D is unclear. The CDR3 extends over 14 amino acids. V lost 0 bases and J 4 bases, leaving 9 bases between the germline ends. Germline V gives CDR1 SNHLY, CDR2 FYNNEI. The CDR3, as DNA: TGTGCCAGCAGTGAAGCGCTGCCAGTCTATGGCTACACCTTC. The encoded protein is CASSEALPVYGYTF.

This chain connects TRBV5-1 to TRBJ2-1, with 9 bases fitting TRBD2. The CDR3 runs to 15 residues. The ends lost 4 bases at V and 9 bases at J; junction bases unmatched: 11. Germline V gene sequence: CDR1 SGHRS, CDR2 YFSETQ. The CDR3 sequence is CASSTPGGGAGEQFF. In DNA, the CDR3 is TGCGCCAGCAGCACCCCCGGCGGGGGGGCCGGTGAGCAGTTCTTC.

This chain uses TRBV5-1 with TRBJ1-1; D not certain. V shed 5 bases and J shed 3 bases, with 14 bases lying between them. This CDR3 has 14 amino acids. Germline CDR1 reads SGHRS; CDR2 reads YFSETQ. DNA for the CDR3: TGCGCCAGCAGTCCGCGGGGATTGGACACTGAAGCTTTCTTT. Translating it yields CASSPRGLDTEAFF.

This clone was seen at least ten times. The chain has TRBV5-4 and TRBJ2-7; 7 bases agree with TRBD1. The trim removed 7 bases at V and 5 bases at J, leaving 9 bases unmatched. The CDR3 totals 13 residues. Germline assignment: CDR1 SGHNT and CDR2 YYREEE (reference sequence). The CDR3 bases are TGTGCCAGCGGATTAGGGGGCAGGGACGAGCAGTACTTC. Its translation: CASGLGGRDEQYF. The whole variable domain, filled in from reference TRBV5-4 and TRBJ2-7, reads ETGVTQSPTHLIKTRGQQVTLRCSSQSGHNTVSWYQQALGQGPQFIFQYYREEENGRGNFPPRFSGLQFPNYSSELNVNALELDDSALYLCASGLGGRDEQYFGPGTRLTVT.

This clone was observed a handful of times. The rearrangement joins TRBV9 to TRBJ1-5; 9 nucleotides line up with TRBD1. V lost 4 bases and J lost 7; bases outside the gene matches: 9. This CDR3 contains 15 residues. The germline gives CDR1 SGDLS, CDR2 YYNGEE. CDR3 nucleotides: TGTGCCAGCAGCCGGGGACAGGGCGTCGAACAGCCCCAGCATTTT. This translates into CASSRGQGVEQPQHF. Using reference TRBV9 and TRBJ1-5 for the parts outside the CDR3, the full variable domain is DSGVTQTPKHLITATGQRVTLRCSPRSGDLSVYWYQQSLDQGLQFLIQYYNGEERAKGNILERFSAQQFPDLHSELNLSSLELGDSALYFCASSRGQGVEQPQHFGDGTRLSIL.

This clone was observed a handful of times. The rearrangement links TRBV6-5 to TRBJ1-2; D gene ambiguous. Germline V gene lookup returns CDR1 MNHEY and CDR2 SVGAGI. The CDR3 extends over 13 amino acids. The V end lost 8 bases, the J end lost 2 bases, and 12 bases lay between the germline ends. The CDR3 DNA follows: TGTGCCAGCTCGGCAGGCAGGAACTATGGCTACACCTTC. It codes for CASSAGRNYGYTF.